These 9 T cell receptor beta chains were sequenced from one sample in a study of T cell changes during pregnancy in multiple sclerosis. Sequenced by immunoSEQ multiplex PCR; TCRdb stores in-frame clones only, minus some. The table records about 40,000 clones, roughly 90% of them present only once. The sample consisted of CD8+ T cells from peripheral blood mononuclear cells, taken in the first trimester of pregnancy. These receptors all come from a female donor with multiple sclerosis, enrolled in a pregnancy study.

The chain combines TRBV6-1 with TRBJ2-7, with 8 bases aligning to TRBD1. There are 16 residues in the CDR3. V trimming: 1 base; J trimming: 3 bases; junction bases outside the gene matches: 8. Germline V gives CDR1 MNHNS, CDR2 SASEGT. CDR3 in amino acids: CASSEEDGTGSYEQYF. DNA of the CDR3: TGTGCCAGCAGTGAAGAGGATGGGACAGGTAGCTACGAGCAGTACTTC.

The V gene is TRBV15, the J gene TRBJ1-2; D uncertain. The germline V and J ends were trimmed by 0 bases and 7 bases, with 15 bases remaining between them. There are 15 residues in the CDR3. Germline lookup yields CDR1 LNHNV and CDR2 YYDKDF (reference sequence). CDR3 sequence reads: CATSRDIMRESGYTF. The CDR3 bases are TGTGCCACCAGCAGAGATATCATGCGGGAAAGTGGCTACACCTTC.

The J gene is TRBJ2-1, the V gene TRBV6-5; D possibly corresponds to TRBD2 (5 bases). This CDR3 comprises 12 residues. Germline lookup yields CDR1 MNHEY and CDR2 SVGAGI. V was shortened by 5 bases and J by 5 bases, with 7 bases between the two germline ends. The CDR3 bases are TGTGCCAGCAGTAGACTAAACAATGAGCAGTTCTTC. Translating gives CASSRLNNEQFF.

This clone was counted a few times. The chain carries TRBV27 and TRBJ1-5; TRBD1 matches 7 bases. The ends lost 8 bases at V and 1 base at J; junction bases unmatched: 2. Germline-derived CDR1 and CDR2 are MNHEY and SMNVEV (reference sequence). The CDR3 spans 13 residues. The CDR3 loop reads CASGGQSNQPQHF. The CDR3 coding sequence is TGTGCCAGCGGGGGACAGAGCAATCAGCCCCAGCATTTT.

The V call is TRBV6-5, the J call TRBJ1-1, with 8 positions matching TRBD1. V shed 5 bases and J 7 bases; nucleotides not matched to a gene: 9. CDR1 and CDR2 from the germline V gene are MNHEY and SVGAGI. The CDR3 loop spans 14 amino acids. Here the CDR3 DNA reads TGTGCCAGCAGTCCCCAGGGGGCGCGGGTTGAAGCTTTCTTT. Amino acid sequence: CASSPQGARVEAFF.

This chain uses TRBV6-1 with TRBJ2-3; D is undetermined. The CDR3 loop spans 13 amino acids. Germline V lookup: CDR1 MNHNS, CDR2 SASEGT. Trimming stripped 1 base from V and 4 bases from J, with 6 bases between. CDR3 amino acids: CASSEGSPDTQYF. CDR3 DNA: TGTGCCAGCAGTGAAGGGAGCCCAGATACGCAGTATTTT.

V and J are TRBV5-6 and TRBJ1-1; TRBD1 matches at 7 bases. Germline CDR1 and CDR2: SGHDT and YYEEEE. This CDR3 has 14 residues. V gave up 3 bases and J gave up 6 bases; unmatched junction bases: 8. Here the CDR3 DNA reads TGTGCCAGCAGCTGGGGACAGATGAGCGCTGAAGCTTTCTTT. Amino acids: CASSWGQMSAEAFF.

CDR3 in amino acids: CASSLRGSVKGDTQYF. The CDR3 DNA reads TGTGCCAGCAGCTTAAGGGGGTCAGTAAAAGGTGATACGCAGTATTTT. This chain links TRBV13 with TRBJ2-3; maybe TRBD1 (6 bases). Trimming shortened V by 2 bases and J by 6 bases, and 18 bases separated the two germline ends. The CDR3 is 16 residues long. CDR1 is PRHDT, CDR2 FYEKMQ, per germline (reference sequence).

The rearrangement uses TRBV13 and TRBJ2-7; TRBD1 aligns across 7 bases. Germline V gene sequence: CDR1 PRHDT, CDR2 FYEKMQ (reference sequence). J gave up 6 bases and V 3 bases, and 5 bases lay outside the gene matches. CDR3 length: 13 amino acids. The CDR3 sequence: CASSLTGPGEQYF. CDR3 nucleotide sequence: TGTGCCAGCAGCTTGACAGGGCCGGGCGAGCAGTACTTC.